A single sample is the source of the 30 T cell receptor beta chains below, sequenced in a study of T-cell memory formation after mild COVID-19. TCRdb fed the 5' RACE reads into MiXCR, producing one record per CDR3 protein. The table lists some 300,000 distinct CDR3 sequences, less than 20% of them singletons. Specimen: PBMCs or a T cell subset sorted from them (not recorded which). The source of these receptors is a man aged 18 to 29 who had mild COVID-19 (a few samples of this study predate the infection). Cell type and time point are not known.

In DNA, the CDR3 is TGTGCCAGCAGTTTGTATCCTCGGGGGGGCAGCCCCTATAATTCACCCCTCCACTTT. Translation gives CASSLYPRGGSPYNSPLHF. V is TRBV27 and J is TRBJ1-6; D may be TRBD1 (6 bases). Germline V CDR1 and CDR2: MNHEY, SMNVEV (reference sequence). The CDR3 length is 19 residues. V was clipped by 3 bases and J by 2 bases, with 20 bases between them.

This clonotype was detected a few times. J is TRBJ2-7 and V is TRBV6-2 or TRBV6-3; D is undetermined. Trimming removed 11 bases from V and 0 bases from J, with 14 bases in between. This CDR3 region has 13 residues. Germline values: CDR1 MNHEY, CDR2 SVGEGT. CDR3: CAARQVNSYEQYF. The CDR3, as DNA: TGTGCCGCCCGGCAGGTAAACTCCTACGAGCAGTACTTC.

This chain joins TRBV4-3 and TRBJ1-2; 9 nucleotides match TRBD1. CDR1 and CDR2 from the germline V gene are LGHNA and YSLEER. With V trimmed by 4 bases and J by 1 base, 1 base remained unmatched. The CDR3 runs to 14 residues. The CDR3 DNA reads TGCGCCAGCAGCCGGGACAGGGATAACTATGGCTACACCTTC. This encodes CASSRDRDNYGYTF.

This clonotype appeared a few times. The chain recombines TRBV5-1 with TRBJ1-3, with D perhaps matching TRBD1 (5 bases). The germline V and J ends were trimmed by 2 bases and 7 bases, with 13 bases remaining between them. This CDR3 has 14 residues. CDR1 and CDR2 from the germline V gene are SGHRS and YFSETQ. CDR3 residues: CASSLEGTGNTIYF. The CDR3 nucleotides read TGCGCCAGCAGCTTAGAGGGGACGGGGAACACCATATATTTT.

This clonotype was detected a few times. This chain joins TRBV7-9 and TRBJ1-1; unclear D gene. The CDR3 consists of 15 residues. V was cut by 2 bases and J by 0 bases, with 10 bases left in between. Germline values: CDR1 SEHNR, CDR2 FQNEAQ (reference sequence). CDR3 residues: CASSLSGTMNTEAFF. DNA of the CDR3: TGTGCCAGCAGCTTATCTGGCACAATGAACACTGAAGCTTTCTTT.

The V gene is TRBV24-1, the J gene TRBJ2-5; D gene uncertain. The CDR3 is made up of 13 amino acids. Germline CDR1 is KGHDR and CDR2 is SFDVKD. Trimming shortened V by 5 bases and J by 0 bases, and 6 bases separated the two germline ends. DNA for the CDR3: TGTGCCACCAGTGTTAGGGACCAAGAGACCCAGTACTTC. Translating gives CATSVRDQETQYF.

This chain joins TRBV24-1 and TRBJ2-1, with 9 bases matching TRBD1. The CDR3 loop spans 15 amino acids. The J segment lost 6 bases and the V segment lost 3 bases, leaving 5 bases of the junction unmatched. In germline, CDR1 is KGHDR, CDR2 SFDVKD. The chain's CDR3 is CATSDPGQGTNEQFF. CDR3 coding DNA: TGTGCCACCAGTGATCCGGGACAGGGTACCAATGAGCAGTTCTTC.

This clonotype showed up many times. CDR3 region: CASSPPSRQETQYF. The CDR3 bases are TGTGCCAGCAGCCCCCCGAGTCGCCAAGAGACCCAGTACTTC. This chain uses TRBV4-2 with TRBJ2-5; D unclear. The CDR3 extends over 14 amino acids. Germline CDR1 is LGHNA and CDR2 is YNFKEQ. Trimming left V 4 bases short and J 1 base short, with 10 bases between.

The chain recombines TRBV6-1 with TRBJ1-5; the match to TRBD1 covers 8 bases. This CDR3 region has 15 residues. V dropped 3 bases and J dropped 7; count of bases not matched to a gene: 8. Per germline, CDR1 MNHNS and CDR2 SASEGT. The CDR3 nucleotides are TGTGCCAGCAGTGATAGGACAGGGTCGGGGCAGCCCCAGCATTTT. Amino acids: CASSDRTGSGQPQHF.

A few counts support this clonotype. The chain employs TRBV5-5 and TRBJ1-2; tentative D call: TRBD1 (6 bases). The CDR3 length is 12 residues. Trimming pared 5 bases from V and 6 bases from J, leaving 11 bases between. The V gene's germline CDR1 is SGHKS and CDR2 YYEKEE (reference sequence). The DNA of the CDR3 is TGTGCCAGCAGGGACAGTAAAGATGGCTACACCTTC. Translation: CASRDSKDGYTF.

The chain carries TRBV4-3 and TRBJ2-7, with D unresolved. Per germline, CDR1 LGHNA and CDR2 YSLEER. Trimming shortened V by 7 bases and J by 3 bases, and 16 bases separated the two germline ends. The CDR3 contains 14 residues. The CDR3 DNA sequence: TGCGCCAGCACGCCCACCGTAACAGACTACGAGCAGTACTTC. Translation gives CASTPTVTDYEQYF.

The rearrangement links TRBV7-3 to TRBJ2-5; TRBD1 matches at 10 bases. Germline V lookup: CDR1 SGHTA, CDR2 FQGTGA. The CDR3 runs to 13 residues. V gave up 5 bases and J gave up 6 bases; unmatched junction bases: 3. CDR3 in amino acids: CASSVTGGKTQYF. CDR3 nucleotide sequence: TGTGCCAGCAGCGTGACAGGGGGCAAGACCCAGTACTTC.

This sequence joins TRBV24-1 and TRBJ1-2, with D possibly being TRBD1 (6 bases). Deletions cut 5 bases from V and 3 bases from J, with 9 bases between. The CDR3 spans 13 residues. Per the germline V gene, CDR1 is KGHDR and CDR2 is SFDVKD. CDR3 residues: CATSVAGDYGYTF. The CDR3 nucleotides read TGTGCCACCAGTGTAGCAGGGGACTATGGCTACACCTTC.

The rearrangement links TRBV5-1 to TRBJ2-1, with 8 nucleotides matching TRBD1. V shed 4 bases, J shed 6 bases, and the junction held 6 bases outside the gene matches. Germline V gives CDR1 SGHRS, CDR2 YFSETQ. The CDR3 runs to 14 residues. The CDR3 DNA sequence: TGCGCCAGCAGCCCATGGACAGGGAGCAATGAGCAGTTCTTC. Translation gives CASSPWTGSNEQFF.

The table lists this clonotype with many counts. The J gene is TRBJ2-1, the V gene TRBV5-1; the D is unclear. V gave up 4 bases and J gave up 6 bases, with 8 bases separating them. The CDR3 is 12 amino acids. Germline V lookup: CDR1 SGHRS, CDR2 YFSETQ. The CDR3 sequence: CASSILGNEQFF. DNA for the CDR3: TGCGCCAGCAGCATCCTAGGCAATGAGCAGTTCTTC. Full variable domain (outside the CDR3, taken from reference TRBV5-1 and TRBJ2-1): KAGVTQTPRYLIKTRGQQVTLSCSPISGHRSVSWYQQTPGQGLQFLFEYFSETQRNKGNFPGRFSGRQFSNSRSEMNVSTLELGDSALYLCASSILGNEQFFGPGTRLTVL.

This clonotype was found many times. DNA for the CDR3: TGCGCCAGCAGCCAAGAACGGTGGACCTATGGCTACACCTTC. Amino acid sequence: CASSQERWTYGYTF. The chain carries TRBV4-3 and TRBJ1-2; D gene uncertain. V lost 0 bases, J lost 4 bases, and 9 bases lay in between. The CDR3 sequence is 14 residues long. Germline V gives CDR1 LGHNA, CDR2 YSLEER.

The chain employs TRBV29-1 and TRBJ2-3; 7 bases align to TRBD2. CDR3 size: 15 residues. Germline CDR1 is SQVTM and CDR2 is ANQGSEA. With 3 bases clipped from V and 6 bases from J, the junction kept 12 bases outside the gene matches. The CDR3 nucleotides read TGCAGCGTTGAGGAAGCGGGGCGATTCGGGGATACGCAGTATTTT. Amino acids: CSVEEAGRFGDTQYF.

This clonotype was counted between two and nine times. This rearrangement joins TRBV12-3 or TRBV12-4 to TRBJ1-1; a possible D gene is TRBD1 (6 bases). The V end was cut by 5 bases, the J end by 5 bases, with 21 bases between. CDR3 length: 16 residues. The CDR3 is CASSRGPDRSKTEAFF. DNA for the CDR3: TGTGCCAGCAGTCGGGGGCCAGACAGGTCCAAGACTGAAGCTTTCTTT.

This clonotype was counted only a few times. The V gene is TRBV4-2, the J gene TRBJ2-3; 8 bases align to TRBD2. Germline values: CDR1 LGHNA, CDR2 YNFKEQ. This CDR3 comprises 16 residues. The V segment lost 1 base and the J segment 7 bases; nucleotides outside the gene matches: 10. CDR3 bases: TGTGCCAGCAGCCAAGTCCTGGGACTAGAGGTACATACGCAGTATTTT. As protein: CASSQVLGLEVHTQYF.

The V gene is TRBV7-9, the J gene TRBJ2-1; weak D call: TRBD2 (6 bases). The CDR3 contains 14 residues. Trimming removed 4 bases at V and 14 bases at J, with 21 bases between. The V gene's germline CDR1 is SEHNR and CDR2 FQNEAQ (reference sequence). The CDR3 is CASSYGGEGNEKFF. The DNA of the CDR3 is TGTGCCAGCAGCTACGGGGGAGAGGGCAATGAAAAGTTCTTC.

The V call is TRBV7-6, the J call TRBJ1-3; tentative D call: TRBD1 (6 bases). Per germline, CDR1 SGHVS and CDR2 FNYEAQ. The V gene lost 5 bases and the J gene lost 4 bases, with 12 bases spanning the gap. The CDR3 has 14 amino acids. The CDR3 DNA reads as TGTGCCAGCAGCGCCCAGGGGTGGGGAAACACCATATATTTT. It encodes CASSAQGWGNTIYF.

This rearrangement joins TRBV5-1 to TRBJ1-1; TRBD1 is a possible D gene (6 bases). Between the trimmed V and J ends, which lost 3 bases and 4 bases, there was a span of 16 bases. CDR1 and CDR2 (germline): SGHRS, YFSETQ. This CDR3 is 15 amino acids long. The CDR3 loop reads CASSWRTARGTEAFF. In DNA form, the CDR3 reads TGCGCCAGCAGCTGGAGGACAGCCCGGGGCACTGAAGCTTTCTTT.

This rearrangement joins TRBV5-1 to TRBJ1-2; TRBD1 might be the D (6 bases). V was pared by 0 bases and J by 5 bases, with 17 bases between. The CDR3 has 16 amino acids. Germline V gives CDR1 SGHRS, CDR2 YFSETQ. The CDR3 nucleotides are TGCGCCAGCAGCTTGGAGGCAGGGGCAAATTTTTATGGCTACACCTTC. It yields the protein CASSLEAGANFYGYTF.

The sample holds a few counts of this clonotype. The chain joins TRBV2 to TRBJ1-5; D not resolved. The V end was cut by 3 bases, the J end by 5 bases, with 5 bases between. This CDR3 spans 12 amino acids. Per germline, CDR1 SNHLY and CDR2 FYNNEI. The CDR3: CASSDGYQPQHF. In nucleotides, the CDR3 is TGTGCCAGCAGTGACGGGTATCAGCCCCAGCATTTT. Using reference TRBV2 and TRBJ1-5 for the parts outside the CDR3, the full variable domain is EPEVTQTPSHQVTQMGQEVILRCVPISNHLYFYWYRQILGQKVEFLVSFYNNEISEKSEIFDDQFSVERPDGSNFTLKIRSTKLEDSAMYFCASSDGYQPQHFGDGTRLSIL.

The V call is TRBV6-4, the J call TRBJ2-2; D gene unclear. This CDR3 comprises 14 residues. V lost 0 bases to trimming and J lost 6 bases, with 8 bases between them. Germline V gene lookup returns CDR1 MRHNA and CDR2 SNTAGT. The chain's CDR3 is CASSDSRKAGELFF. For the CDR3, the DNA is TGTGCCAGCAGTGACTCCCGTAAAGCCGGGGAGCTGTTTTTT.

The genes are TRBV7-6 and TRBJ2-3; D is possibly TRBD2 (6 bases). V was pared by 1 base and J by 8 bases, with 16 bases between. CDR1 and CDR2 (germline): SGHVS, FNYEAQ. The CDR3 sequence is 15 residues long. The CDR3 reads CASSLGTAGSGTQYF. The CDR3 DNA follows: TGTGCCAGCAGCTTAGGTACGGCGGGGAGCGGTACGCAGTATTTT. Full variable domain (remainder filled in from reference TRBV7-6 and TRBJ2-3): GAGVSQSPRYKVTKRGQDVALRCDPISGHVSLYWYRQALGQGPEFLTYFNYEAQQDKSGLPNDRFSAERPEGSISTLTIQRTEQRDSAMYRCASSLGTAGSGTQYFGPGTRLTVL.

The gene calls are TRBV6-2 or TRBV6-3 and TRBJ2-7; TRBD1 is a possible D gene (6 bases). This CDR3 has 16 residues. V was clipped by 0 bases and J by 4 bases, with 16 bases between them. The V gene's germline CDR1 is MNHEY and CDR2 SVGEGT. CDR3 in DNA: TGTGCCAGCAGTTACTCGATTGGACAGCCGACTTACGAGCAGTACGTC. Protein product: CASSYSIGQPTYEQYV.

The V gene is TRBV5-1, the J gene TRBJ2-2; no definite D call. The CDR3 length is 15 residues. Trimming shortened V by 8 bases and J by 1 base, and 15 bases separated the two germline ends. Looked up from germline, CDR1 is SGHRS and CDR2 is YFSETQ. The CDR3 protein is CASRTAHLNTGELFF. CDR3 nucleotides: TGCGCCAGTCGAACGGCGCATCTGAACACCGGGGAGCTGTTTTTT.

This chain uses TRBV18 with TRBJ2-3; D unresolved. V lost 4 bases and J 0 bases, leaving 8 bases between the germline ends. CDR3 size: 14 residues. CDR1 and CDR2 from the germline V gene are KGHSH and LQKENI. CDR3 nucleotides: TGTGCCAGCTCACAGGGCCGTAGCACAGATACGCAGTATTTT. Translation: CASSQGRSTDTQYF.

The V and J genes are TRBV10-3 and TRBJ2-7; the D call may be TRBD1 or TRBD2 (5 bases each). Germline V gene sequence: CDR1 ENHRY, CDR2 SYGVKD. Trimming stripped 10 bases from V and 1 base from J, with 14 bases between. CDR3 length: 13 amino acids. The CDR3 spells CATRDGQSYEQYV. The CDR3 DNA sequence: TGTGCCACCAGGGACGGGCAATCCTACGAGCAGTACGTC.